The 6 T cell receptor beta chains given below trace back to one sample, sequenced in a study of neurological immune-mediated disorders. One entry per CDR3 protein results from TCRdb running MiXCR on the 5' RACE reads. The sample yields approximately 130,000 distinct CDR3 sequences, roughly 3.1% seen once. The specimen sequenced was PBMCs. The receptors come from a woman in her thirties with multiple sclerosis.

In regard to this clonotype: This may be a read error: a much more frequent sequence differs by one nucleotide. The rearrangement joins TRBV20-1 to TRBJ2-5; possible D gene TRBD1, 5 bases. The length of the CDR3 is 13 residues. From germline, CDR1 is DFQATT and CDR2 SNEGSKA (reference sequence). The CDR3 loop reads CSAYGAGRENQYF. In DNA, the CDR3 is TGCAGTGCTTATGGGGCAGGGCGCGAGAACCAGTACTTC.

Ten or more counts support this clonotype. The CDR3: CASSLFGDPNTEAFF. CDR3 DNA sequence: TGCGCCAGCAGCTTGTTTGGGGATCCGAACACTGAAGCTTTCTTT. This chain connects TRBV5-1 to TRBJ1-1; D not certain. Trimming stripped 1 base from V and 1 base from J, with 11 bases between. Germline-derived CDR1 and CDR2 are SGHRS and YFSETQ. There are 15 residues in the CDR3.

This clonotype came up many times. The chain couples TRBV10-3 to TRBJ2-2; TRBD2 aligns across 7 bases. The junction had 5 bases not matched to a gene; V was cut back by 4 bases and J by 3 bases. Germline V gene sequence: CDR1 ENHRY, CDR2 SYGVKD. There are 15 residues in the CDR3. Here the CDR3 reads CAISAGLGDTGELFF. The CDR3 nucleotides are TGTGCCATCAGTGCCGGACTAGGGGACACCGGGGAGCTGTTTTTT.

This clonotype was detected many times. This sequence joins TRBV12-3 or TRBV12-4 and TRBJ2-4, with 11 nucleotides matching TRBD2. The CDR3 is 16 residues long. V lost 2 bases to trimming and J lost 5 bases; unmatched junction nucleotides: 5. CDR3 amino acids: CASSLRLAGPQNIQYF. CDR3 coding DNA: TGTGCCAGCAGTTTAAGACTAGCGGGGCCTCAAAACATTCAGTACTTC.

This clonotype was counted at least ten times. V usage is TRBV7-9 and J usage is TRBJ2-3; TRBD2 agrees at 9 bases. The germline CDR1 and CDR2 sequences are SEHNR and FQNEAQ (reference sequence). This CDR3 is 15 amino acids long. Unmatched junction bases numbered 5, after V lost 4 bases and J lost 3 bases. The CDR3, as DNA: TGTGCCAGCAGCTCATTAGCGGGAGAGACAGATACGCAGTATTTT. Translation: CASSSLAGETDTQYF.

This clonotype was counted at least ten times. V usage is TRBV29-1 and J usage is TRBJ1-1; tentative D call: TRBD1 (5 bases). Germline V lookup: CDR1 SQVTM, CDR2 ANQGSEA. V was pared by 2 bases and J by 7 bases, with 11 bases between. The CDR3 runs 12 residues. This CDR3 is CSVESDSLEAFF. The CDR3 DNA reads TGCAGCGTTGAATCCGACAGCCTTGAAGCTTTCTTT.